This T cell receptor beta chain was sequenced for a study of shared clonotypes between healthy human individuals. The authors loaded 200 ng DNA, roughly 27,000 T cell genomes, into sorted-subset replicate PCRs. Sequencing was performed with immunoSEQ multiplex PCR; in TCRdb, only in-frame clones are kept and a portion is missing. There are over 2 million clones in the sample; around 90% occur only once, and 0.37% lies in the top ten. With V trimmed by 5 bases and J by 5 bases, 7 bases remained unmatched. The CDR3 loop spans 14 amino acids. Germline CDR1 is MNHNS and CDR2 is SASEGT. The sequence was collected from a man aged 18 to 29 in good health. Some clones in this sample may be carry-over from other donors' samples. The specimen was naive CD4+ T cells from PBMCs. As for subset: CD45RA+ positively selected. This chain links TRBV6-1 with TRBJ1-2; 8 bases agree with TRBD1. The CDR3 DNA is TGTGCCAGCAGTCGAGACAGGGGAGATTATGGCTACACCTTC. Translating it yields CASSRDRGDYGYTF.